Sequencing of this TCR beta chain was carried out in a study of blood T cell repertoires in COVID-19. Losses at the gene ends were 5 bases for V and 7 bases for J; bases not matched to a gene: 6. Germline V gives CDR1 LNHDA, CDR2 SQIVND (reference sequence). The CDR3 has 14 residues. In the study's own analysis: Amplified reference gene primers provided the basis for estimating nucleated cell counts. Assay: immunoSEQ multiplex PCR; the TCRdb copy retains only in-frame clones and omits some. Clone size and V and J calls were adopted from that table, with D and trimming inferred from the DNA. The sample holds approximately 300,000 clones, 86% seen once.

The receptor's source is a woman aged 50 to 60 with acute or convalescent COVID-19. Sequencing input: peripheral blood. J is TRBJ1-4 and V is TRBV19; TRBD1 agrees at 8 bases. The CDR3 is CASSGQGPGEKLFF. CDR3 DNA: TGTGCCAGTAGTGGACAGGGTCCGGGTGAAAAACTGTTTTTT.